This passage covers 6 T cell receptor beta chains from one sample sequenced in a study of blood T cell repertoires in COVID-19. Using immunoSEQ multiplex PCR, the repertoire was profiled, and TCRdb retains in-frame clones only, with some absent. Here the sample spans about 220,000 clones, about 87% being singletons. Sequenced input: PBMCs or T cells enriched from blood (not recorded which). Receptors were obtained from a woman aged 40 to 49 with acute COVID-19.

The rearrangement links TRBV29-1 to TRBJ2-5; 12 nucleotides match TRBD2. The CDR3 contains 14 residues. Germline trimming cut 4 bases from V and 6 bases from J; bases unmatched to any gene: 6. Germline loops: CDR1 SQVTM, CDR2 ANQGSEA. CDR3 sequence (DNA): TGCAGCGTTGCCCTAGCGGGGGGGCAGCAGACCCAGTACTTC. Amino acids: CSVALAGGQQTQYF.

V and J are TRBV29-1 and TRBJ1-2; TRBD1 matches at 10 bases. V lost 6 bases to trimming and J lost 8 bases; unmatched junction nucleotides: 3. The CDR3 spans 11 residues. Germline V gene data show CDR1 as SQVTM and CDR2 as ANQGSEA. DNA of the CDR3: TGCAGCGTCGGGACAGGGGAAGGCTACACCTTC. Its protein product is CSVGTGEGYTF.

This sequence joins TRBV11-3 and TRBJ1-2; 7 bases are a match to TRBD1. Germline loops: CDR1 SGHNT, CDR2 YENEEA. V was pared by 5 bases and J by 3 bases, with 9 bases of the junction left unmatched. CDR3 length: 15 amino acids. The CDR3 DNA follows: TGTGCCAGCAGCAAAGGCCAGGGGGTTCACTATGGCTACACCTTC. Its translation is CASSKGQGVHYGYTF.

The rearrangement uses TRBV2 and TRBJ1-3; TRBD1 aligns across 9 bases. Losses at the gene ends were 6 bases for V and 0 bases for J; bases not matched to a gene: 3. The germline V gene has CDR1 SNHLY and CDR2 FYNNEI. The CDR3 sequence is 15 residues long. The CDR3 reads CASRGQGGSGNTIYF. The CDR3 DNA reads TGTGCCAGCAGGGGACAGGGAGGCTCTGGAAACACCATATATTTT. The variable domain in full, with the rest retrieved from reference TRBV2 and TRBJ1-3, is EPEVTQTPSHQVTQMGQEVILRCVPISNHLYFYWYRQILGQKVEFLVSFYNNEISEKSEIFDDQFSVERPDGSNFTLKIRSTKLEDSAMYFCASRGQGGSGNTIYFGEGSWLTVV.

The chain recombines TRBV7-2 with TRBJ2-7, with TRBD1 matching over 7 bases. In germline, CDR1 is SGHTA, CDR2 FQGNSA. V lost 5 bases, J lost 3 bases, and 7 bases stayed unmatched. This CDR3 region has 14 residues. This CDR3 reads CASSPRAGGYEQYF. CDR3 sequence (DNA): TGTGCCAGCAGCCCCCGAGCAGGGGGCTACGAGCAGTACTTC.

The V and J genes are TRBV30 and TRBJ2-2; TRBD1 aligns across 9 bases. With 0 bases clipped from V and 4 bases from J, the junction kept 15 bases outside the gene matches. CDR3 length equals 19 residues. CDR1 is GTSNPN and CDR2 is SVGIG in the germline V gene (reference sequence). DNA for the CDR3: TGTGCCTGGAGTGTATTGTCCGACAGGGGGGCCCGTGTCACCGGGGAGCTGTTTTTT. Translated, it gives CAWSVLSDRGARVTGELFF.